Shown below are 18 T cell receptor beta chains from a single sample sequenced in a study of T cell repertoires in cytomegalovirus infection. TCRdb re-derived calls from the reads in MiXCR, one entry per CDR3 protein. The sample consists of roughly 500,000 distinct CDR3 sequences, approximately 42% of them appearing once. These TCRs' antigens remain unknown. Source: cultured PBMCs, taken from culture after CMV antigen stimulation. These receptors all stem from a human donor in good health (CMV status not recorded). Some clones in this sample may be carry-over from other donors' samples.

The chain recombines TRBV12-3 or TRBV12-4 with TRBJ1-2; possibly TRBD1 for D (6 bases). The ends were cut back, 6 bases at V and 4 bases at J, with 12 bases in the middle. There are 13 residues in the CDR3. CDR3 residues: CASSPDSRYGYTF. The CDR3 bases are TGTGCCAGCAGCCCGGACAGCCGCTATGGCTACACCTTC.

The chain employs TRBV20-1 and TRBJ2-1, with TRBD1 as a possible D gene (7 bases). Germline V lookup: CDR1 DFQATT, CDR2 SNEGSKA (reference sequence). This CDR3 contains 14 residues. The V gene lost 5 bases and the J gene lost 12 bases, with 23 bases spanning the gap. The CDR3 DNA reads as TGCAGTGCTGGCCCCAGGGGGAGGTATGAATGGCAGTTCTTC. It encodes CSAGPRGRYEWQFF.

This chain uses TRBV20-1 with TRBJ2-1; D is perhaps TRBD1 or TRBD2 (6 bases each). The CDR3 sequence is 16 residues long. The V gene's germline CDR1 is DFQATT and CDR2 SNEGSKA (reference sequence). V gave up 1 base and J gave up 1 base, with 14 bases separating them. In nucleotides, the CDR3 is TGCAGTGCTAGAGTTTACGGGGGCCAGTCCTACAATGAGCAGTTCTTC. Protein sequence: CSARVYGGQSYNEQFF.

This clonotype turned up a few times. V gene TRBV7-2 combines with J gene TRBJ1-2, with no clear D. Trimming shortened V by 4 bases and J by 8 bases, and 14 bases separated the two germline ends. CDR3 length: 13 amino acids. CDR1 is SGHTA and CDR2 is FQGNSA in the germline V gene. CDR3 in amino acids: CASSYPAFWGYTF. The CDR3 DNA is TGTGCCAGCAGCTATCCGGCCTTCTGGGGCTACACCTTC. Full variable domain (missing parts from reference TRBV7-2 and TRBJ1-2): GAGVSQSPSNKVTEKGKDVELRCDPISGHTALYWYRQSLGQGLEFLIYFQGNSAPDKSGLPSDRFSAERTGGSVSTLTIQRTQQEDSAVYLCASSYPAFWGYTFGSGTRLTVV.

Only a few counts were recorded for this clonotype. A much larger clone differs by one base, so this may be a read error. The chain recombines TRBV7-2 with TRBJ1-2; perhaps TRBD1 as D (6 bases). V lost 7 bases and J lost 10, with 16 bases in between. Germline lookup yields CDR1 SGHTA and CDR2 FQGNSA. The CDR3 length is 12 residues. The CDR3: CASTIQGGDYTF. DNA of the CDR3: TGTGCCAGCACCATACAGGGAGGCGACTACACCTTC.

This clonotype occurred a few times. The chain is built from TRBV6-1 and TRBJ1-5; TRBD1 aligns across 7 bases. Germline CDR1 and CDR2: MNHNS and SASEGT. The V and J ends lost 6 bases and 4 bases, in that order; junction bases with no gene match: 12. This CDR3 has 16 residues. CDR3 coding DNA: TGTGCCAGCAGCCGAAGCCGGGACAGTAAGAATCAGCCCCAGCATTTT. Residues: CASSRSRDSKNQPQHF.

V is TRBV7-9 and J is TRBJ1-3; D is uncertain. V gave up 4 bases and J gave up 4 bases, with 14 bases separating them. The CDR3 sequence is 15 residues long. Germline loops: CDR1 SEHNR, CDR2 FQNEAQ (reference sequence). The CDR3, as DNA: TGTGCCAGCAGCTCCGAGGGTTACTCCGGAAACACCATATATTTT. This encodes CASSSEGYSGNTIYF.

This clonotype has more than one count but fewer than ten. The V gene is TRBV5-4, the J gene TRBJ2-7, with 13 bases identical to TRBD2. The V segment lost 5 bases and the J segment 2 bases; nucleotides outside the gene matches: 4. CDR3 length equals 15 residues. Germline-derived CDR1 and CDR2 are SGHNT and YYREEE (reference sequence). DNA for the CDR3: TGTGCCAGCAGGGAGGGACTAGCGGGACCCTACGAGCAGTACTTC. Translated, it gives CASREGLAGPYEQYF.

This clonotype was seen more than once but under ten times. DNA of the CDR3: TGTGCTAGTGGTTTGGTCAGACAGCTTCAGTACAGAAACTATGGCTACACCTTC. It codes for CASGLVRQLQYRNYGYTF. This chain joins TRBV12-5 and TRBJ1-2, with D maybe TRBD1 (5 bases). Per germline, CDR1 LGHNT and CDR2 FRNRAP. The CDR3 runs 18 residues. The V end was cut by 0 bases, the J end by 2 bases, with 19 bases between.

The chain has TRBV6-2 or TRBV6-3 and TRBJ1-1; D uncertain. The V end was cut by 5 bases, the J end by 7 bases, with 8 bases between. Germline V gene sequence: CDR1 MNHEY, CDR2 SVGEGT. This CDR3 contains 11 residues. In DNA form, the CDR3 reads TGTGCCAGCAGTCACGGGTTTGAAGCTTTCTTT. Translation: CASSHGFEAFF.

The chain recombines TRBV7-9 with TRBJ2-3; tentative D call: TRBD1 (6 bases). This CDR3 spans 16 amino acids. Germline V gene data show CDR1 as SEHNR and CDR2 as FQNEAQ (reference sequence). Trimming shortened V by 4 bases and J by 0 bases, and 14 bases separated the two germline ends. CDR3 DNA: TGTGCCAGCAGCTCAGACGGACAGCCTAGCACAGATACGCAGTATTTT. Translated, it gives CASSSDGQPSTDTQYF.

The rearrangement links TRBV6-8 to TRBJ2-7; a weak D match, TRBD1 (6 bases). Germline V gene lookup returns CDR1 MNHGY and CDR2 SAAAGT. Between the trimmed V and J ends, which lost 6 bases and 1 base, there was a span of 16 bases. CDR3 length equals 15 residues. CDR3 bases: TGTGCCAGCAGCCGACCGGGACAACGATCCTACGAGCAGTACTTC. It yields the protein CASSRPGQRSYEQYF.

The rearrangement uses TRBV12-3 or TRBV12-4 and TRBJ2-1, with D hard to call. The CDR3 is 13 residues long. Trimming cost V 6 bases and J 6 bases, with 12 bases left between them. The CDR3, as DNA: TGTGCCAGCAGCCTTAGCAACTTCAATGAGCAGTTCTTC. Translating gives CASSLSNFNEQFF.

A few counts support this clonotype. This rearrangement joins TRBV19 to TRBJ2-1, with TRBD2 matching 7 bases. This CDR3 is built from 15 residues. Per germline, CDR1 LNHDA and CDR2 SQIVND (reference sequence). V was pared by 7 bases and J by 0 bases, with 6 bases of the junction left unmatched. CDR3 residues: CASTEGTTSYNEQFF. The CDR3 DNA is TGTGCCAGTACCGAAGGGACTACCTCCTACAATGAGCAGTTCTTC.

A single count supports this clonotype. The rearrangement joins TRBV7-6 to TRBJ1-3, with 7 bases lining up with TRBD1. V was pared by 5 bases and J by 8 bases, with 3 bases of the junction left unmatched. The CDR3 length is 12 residues. Germline loops: CDR1 SGHVS, CDR2 FNYEAQ. CDR3 region: CASSPTGDTIYF. The CDR3 DNA reads as TGTGCCAGCAGCCCTACAGGGGACACCATATATTTT.

This clonotype occurred once. V and J are TRBV5-6 and TRBJ1-3; D perhaps matches TRBD1 (6 bases). V lost 6 bases to trimming and J lost 4 bases, with 17 bases between them. Germline loops: CDR1 SGHDT, CDR2 YYEEEE. CDR3 length equals 15 residues. CDR3 sequence: CASKRDTGSGNTIYF. The CDR3 nucleotides read TGTGCCAGCAAACGGGACACCGGTTCCGGAAACACCATATATTTT.

A few counts support this clonotype. V usage is TRBV9 and J usage is TRBJ1-6; 10 bases agree with TRBD1. The CDR3 spans 19 residues. Germline trimming cut 3 bases from V and 0 bases from J; bases unmatched to any gene: 9. Germline V gives CDR1 SGDLS, CDR2 YYNGEE. Written as DNA, the CDR3 is TGTGCCAGCAGCGCGGGACAGGGGACCCTGAGCTCCTATAATTCACCCCTCCACTTT. Translation gives CASSAGQGTLSSYNSPLHF.

This sequence joins TRBV7-9 and TRBJ1-2; D uncertain. The length of the CDR3 is 12 residues. The V gene lost 10 bases and the J gene lost 1 base, with 10 bases spanning the gap. Germline V CDR1 and CDR2: SEHNR, FQNEAQ (reference sequence). The CDR3 DNA reads as TGTGCCATCCCAACAAATAACTATGGCTACACCTTC. This gives the protein CAIPTNNYGYTF. Full variable domain (outside the CDR3, taken from reference TRBV7-9 and TRBJ1-2): DTGVSQNPRHKITKRGQNVTFRCDPISEHNRLYWYRQTLGQGPEFLTYFQNEAQLEKSRLLSDRFSAERPKGSFSTLEIQRTEQGDSAMYLCAIPTNNYGYTFGSGTRLTVV.